The 22 T cell receptor beta chains reported below all come from one sample, sequenced in a study of T cells in Graves' hyperthyroidism and ophthalmopathy. RNA transcripts provided the source from which TCR beta CDR3 regions were amplified. The primer set for the first-round RT-PCR of the TCR CDR3 was HTBI. TCRdb independently ran MiXCR on the multiplex PCR reads; one entry per CDR3 protein. Altogether around 420,000 distinct CDR3 sequences are present, approximately 14% being singletons, with the ten largest covering approximately 7.5%. Sequenced input: blood. Receptors were obtained from a woman under 30 with Graves' hyperthyroidism.

The chain employs TRBV7-3 and TRBJ1-3; no definite D call. V gave up 2 bases and J gave up 9 bases, with 14 bases separating them. The germline gives CDR1 SGHTA, CDR2 FQGTGA. This CDR3 comprises 14 residues. This chain's CDR3 is CASSLETNPGTIYF. The CDR3 DNA sequence: TGTGCCAGCAGCTTAGAGACCAACCCGGGCACCATATATTTT.

This clonotype was counted many times. This chain connects TRBV12-3 or TRBV12-4 to TRBJ2-3, with D possibly TRBD1 on 6 matching bases. V lost 2 bases and J lost 5, with 14 bases in between. The CDR3 is 15 amino acids. The CDR3 region is CASSLRAGAGDTQYF. The CDR3 DNA reads as TGTGCCAGCAGTTTACGAGCAGGGGCGGGAGATACGCAGTATTTT.

This chain links TRBV6-1 with TRBJ1-1, with D maybe TRBD1 (6 bases). The CDR3 runs to 13 residues. V was clipped by 0 bases and J by 7 bases, with 9 bases between them. Germline assignment: CDR1 MNHNS and CDR2 SASEGT. Written as DNA, the CDR3 is TGTGCCAGCAGTGAAGCAGGGGGGGGTGAAGCTTTCTTT. It yields the protein CASSEAGGGEAFF.

The sample holds many counts of this clonotype. The chain couples TRBV12-3 or TRBV12-4 to TRBJ1-2, with 8 bases aligning to TRBD1. Trimming took 4 bases from V and 3 from J; bases not matched to a gene: 10. This CDR3 has 16 amino acids. The DNA of the CDR3 is TGTGCCAGCAGTTCCCACAGGGGGTCGCTGGACTATGGCTACACCTTC. Translated, it gives CASSSHRGSLDYGYTF.

The sample holds many counts of this clonotype. The V call is TRBV18, the J call TRBJ1-6, with a weak D call TRBD1 (6 bases). V was shortened by 5 bases and J by 7 bases, with 9 bases between the two germline ends. The CDR3 loop spans 13 amino acids. Per germline, CDR1 KGHSH and CDR2 LQKENI. DNA of the CDR3: TGTGCCAGCTCATCAGGACAGAATTCACCCCTCCACTTT. This sequence encodes CASSSGQNSPLHF. Full variable domain (rest looked up from reference TRBV18 and TRBJ1-6): NAGVMQNPRHLVRRRGQEARLRCSPMKGHSHVYWYRQLPEEGLKFMVYLQKENIIDESGMPKERFSAEFPKEGPSILRIQQVVRGDSAAYFCASSSGQNSPLHFGNGTRLTVT.

The sample holds many counts of this clonotype. The chain couples TRBV4-2 to TRBJ2-3; TRBD2 matches at 11 bases. The CDR3 runs 19 residues. Germline V CDR1 and CDR2: LGHNA, YNFKEQ. V was pared by 0 bases and J by 8 bases, with 16 bases of the junction left unmatched. CDR3 in amino acids: CASSQDPPDSGGASSTQYF. In nucleotides, the CDR3 is TGTGCCAGCAGCCAAGATCCCCCTGATAGCGGGGGGGCCTCTAGTACGCAGTATTTT.

This clonotype was picked up many times. The DNA for the CDR3 is TGTGCCAGCAGCTTAGATCGAAGCACAGATACGCAGTATTTT. This gives the protein CASSLDRSTDTQYF. The chain combines TRBV7-9 with TRBJ2-3, with D uncertain. CDR1 and CDR2 from the germline V gene are SEHNR and FQNEAQ (reference sequence). V dropped 1 base and J dropped 0 bases, with 5 bases sitting between them. CDR3 length: 14 residues.

This clonotype was seen ten or more times. V and J are TRBV20-1 and TRBJ2-4, with 10 bases lining up with TRBD1. The CDR3 length is 15 residues. With V trimmed by 3 bases and J by 1 base, 3 bases remained unmatched. Looked up from germline, CDR1 is DFQATT and CDR2 is SNEGSKA (reference sequence). The CDR3 here is CSASRDRGAKNIQYF. CDR3 coding DNA: TGCAGTGCTAGCCGGGACAGGGGTGCCAAAAACATTCAGTACTTC.

This chain links TRBV9 with TRBJ2-3, with D unresolved. Germline V gene sequence: CDR1 SGDLS, CDR2 YYNGEE. The CDR3 has 15 residues. Between the trimmed V and J ends, which lost 3 bases and 6 bases, there was a span of 17 bases. CDR3: CASSARPVEADTQYF. The DNA of the CDR3 is TGTGCCAGCAGCGCCCGACCGGTCGAGGCGGATACGCAGTATTTT.

At least ten counts were recorded for this clonotype. This chain joins TRBV15 and TRBJ2-5; D is unclear. There are 12 residues in the CDR3. Germline CDR1 LNHNV, CDR2 YYDKDF (reference sequence). The V gene lost 0 bases and the J gene lost 5 bases, with 4 bases spanning the gap. The CDR3 sequence: CATSRDPETQYF. DNA for the CDR3: TGTGCCACCAGCAGAGATCCCGAGACCCAGTACTTC.

This clonotype appeared a few times. This sequence may be a read error, since a much larger clone differs from it by one base. V gene TRBV20-1 combines with J gene TRBJ1-4, with a possible D match to TRBD1 (5 bases). This CDR3 is 14 amino acids long. The germline V gene encodes CDR1 DFQATT and CDR2 SNEGSKA (reference sequence). The CDR3 protein is CSARDQGGDERLFF. In nucleotides, the CDR3 is TGCAGTGCTAGAGATCAAGGAGGGGATGAAAGACTGTTTTTT.

This clonotype was detected a few times. The rearrangement uses TRBV13 and TRBJ2-7, with D maybe TRBD1 (6 bases). Germline V gene sequence: CDR1 PRHDT, CDR2 FYEKMQ (reference sequence). With 5 bases removed from V and 3 bases from J, the gap between germline ends came to 20 bases. The CDR3 consists of 16 residues. The CDR3 region has the DNA TGTGCCAGCAGCCGGCGGACAGCCAGAGGGAGCTACGAGCAGTACTTC. This sequence encodes CASSRRTARGSYEQYF.

Concerning this clonotype: Being one base from a much bigger clone, this may be a read error. This sequence joins TRBV11-2 and TRBJ2-5, with D unclear. Looked up from germline, CDR1 is SGHAT and CDR2 is FQNNGV. The CDR3 totals 14 residues. V lost 5 bases and J lost 5, with 15 bases in between. The CDR3 spells CASSTGLWKETQYF. CDR3 sequence (DNA): TGTGCCAGCAGCACCGGGCTCTGGAAGGAGACCCAGTACTTC.

This clonotype was seen repeatedly, ten times or more. The gene calls are TRBV3-1 and TRBJ2-7; 13 bases map to TRBD2. V lost 3 bases and J lost 5; bases outside the gene matches: 10. The CDR3 is 17 amino acids. Germline V CDR1 and CDR2: LGHDT, YNNKEL (reference sequence). The CDR3 region is CASSQLLGLAGLDEQYF. CDR3 in DNA: TGTGCCAGCAGCCAGCTACTGGGACTAGCGGGATTGGACGAGCAGTACTTC.

V gene TRBV27 combines with J gene TRBJ1-2; D is unresolved. The V end lost 5 bases, the J end lost 8 bases, and 18 bases lay between the germline ends. From germline, CDR1 is MNHEY and CDR2 SMNVEV (reference sequence). This CDR3 comprises 14 residues. CDR3 sequence: CASSIRTQTGGYTF. DNA of the CDR3: TGTGCCAGCAGTATTAGGACGCAAACGGGGGGCTACACCTTC.

This clonotype occurred a few times. Relative to the germline gene, one junction end is altered; a read error may explain this. V is TRBV24-1 and J is TRBJ2-5, with TRBD2 matching over 8 bases. This CDR3 is 18 amino acids long. CDR1 is KGHDR and CDR2 is SFDVKD in the germline V gene. CDR3 nucleotide sequence: TGTGCCACCAATGATCCCCGGGGTAGCGGGAAGTCCCGGGAGACCCAGTACTTC. Protein sequence: CATNDPRGSGKSRETQYF.

In this sample, this clonotype turned up many times. The rearrangement joins TRBV11-2 to TRBJ2-2; D might be TRBD1 (5 bases). The CDR3 length is 15 residues. Germline V CDR1 and CDR2: SGHAT, FQNNGV. Trimming removed 5 bases at V and 7 bases at J, with 17 bases between. The DNA for the CDR3 is TGTGCCAGCAGCCACCAGTTTAGGGGCGGCGGGGAGCTGTTTTTT. Its protein product is CASSHQFRGGGELFF.

Many counts were recorded for this clonotype. The rearrangement joins TRBV12-3 or TRBV12-4 to TRBJ2-2; D gene uncertain. Trimming removed 8 bases at V and 6 bases at J, with 10 bases between. The length of the CDR3 is 12 residues. The CDR3 nucleotides are TGTGCCAGCTGGATGATAGCCGGGGAGCTGTTTTTT. Protein product: CASWMIAGELFF.

The table lists this clonotype with many counts. The chain is built from TRBV12-3 or TRBV12-4 and TRBJ2-5; the match to TRBD2 covers 7 bases. The junction had 6 bases not matched to a gene; V was cut back by 3 bases and J by 2 bases. This CDR3 has 15 amino acids. The chain's CDR3 is CASSFSLGRQETQYF. Here the CDR3 DNA reads TGTGCCAGCAGTTTTAGTCTCGGGAGGCAAGAGACCCAGTACTTC.

The gene calls are TRBV7-9 and TRBJ2-1, with TRBD2 identical over 11 bases. The CDR3 loop spans 18 amino acids. With V trimmed by 1 base and J by 3 bases, 8 bases remained unmatched. Germline CDR1 SEHNR, CDR2 FQNEAQ (reference sequence). The DNA for the CDR3 is TGTGCCAGCAGCTTAGTGCCAACTAGCGGGAGTATCTACAATGAGCAGTTCTTC. It yields the protein CASSLVPTSGSIYNEQFF.

The rearrangement joins TRBV20-1 to TRBJ1-5; a possible D gene is TRBD1 (5 bases). Germline lookup yields CDR1 DFQATT and CDR2 SNEGSKA (reference sequence). The CDR3 has 14 amino acids. With 4 bases removed from V and 1 base from J, the gap between germline ends came to 11 bases. The CDR3 DNA reads TGCAGTGCTAATTATTACAGGAGCAATCAGCCCCAGCATTTT. Residues: CSANYYRSNQPQHF.

The table lists this clonotype with many counts. CDR3 sequence reads: CASSLGQGVTEAFF. CDR3 nucleotides: TGCGCCAGCAGCCTGGGACAGGGTGTCACTGAAGCTTTCTTT. The chain is built from TRBV5-1 and TRBJ1-1, with TRBD1 identical over 9 bases. Germline V lookup: CDR1 SGHRS, CDR2 YFSETQ. V shed 4 bases, J shed 4 bases, and the junction held 5 bases outside the gene matches. The CDR3 loop spans 14 amino acids.